Included here is one T cell receptor beta chain sequence, with context. Its antigen is not known. The data are from a study of OX40 agonist ivuxolimab in advanced cancers. The overall study: It was permissible to have had prior anti-PD-1, anti-PD-L1 or anti-CTLA-4 therapy, and around 41% had some. Three dose-escalation patients had partial responses: one with hepatocellular carcinoma and two with cutaneous melanoma. Study results and caveats: On average, a greater number of expanded clones characterised CD8+ T cells relative to CD4+. CD4+ and CD8+ blood T cells expanded clonally by week 6 at 0.1 to 3.0 mg/kg.

Measured with immunoSEQ multiplex PCR; TCRdb has only the in-frame clones, and not every one. This table holds 45,000 to 60,000 clones, around nine tenths found once. Between the trimmed V and J ends, which lost 1 base and 3 bases, there was a span of 7 bases. This CDR3 region has 13 residues. CDR1 and CDR2 (germline): MNHNS, SASEGT. This clonotype originated in an adult with an advanced solid tumor such as melanoma, head and neck, liver or kidney cancer. The sequencing used CD4+ or CD8+ T cells sorted from blood, collected in a trial of the OX40 agonist ivuxolimab. The V call is TRBV6-1, the J call TRBJ2-7; D unclear. DNA of the CDR3: TGTGCCAGCAGTGAAGAGCCCGGCTACGAGCAGTACTTC. Translation: CASSEEPGYEQYF.